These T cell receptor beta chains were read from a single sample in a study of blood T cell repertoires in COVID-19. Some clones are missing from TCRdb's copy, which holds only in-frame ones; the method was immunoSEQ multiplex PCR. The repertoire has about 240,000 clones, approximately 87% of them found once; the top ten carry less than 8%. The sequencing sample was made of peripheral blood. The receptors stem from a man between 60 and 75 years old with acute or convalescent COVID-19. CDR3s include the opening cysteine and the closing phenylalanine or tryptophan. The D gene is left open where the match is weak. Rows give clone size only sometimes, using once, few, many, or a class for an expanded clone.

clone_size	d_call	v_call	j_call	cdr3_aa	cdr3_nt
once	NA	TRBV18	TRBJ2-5	CASSRLRETQYF	TGTGCCAGCTCACGCTTGCGGGAGACCCAGTACTTC
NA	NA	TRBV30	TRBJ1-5	CAWGTFNQPQHF	TGTGCCTGGGGGACTTTCAATCAGCCCCAGCATTTT
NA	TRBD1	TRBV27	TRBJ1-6	CASRTGQSNSPLHF	TGTGCCAGCAGAACGGGACAGTCCAATTCACCCCTCCACTTT
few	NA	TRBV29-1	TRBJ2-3	CSAGPSGTDTQYF	TGCAGCGCCGGCCCCTCGGGCACAGATACGCAGTATTTT
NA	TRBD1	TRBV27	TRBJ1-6	CASSLSTGVDSPLHF	TGTGCCAGCAGTTTATCGACAGGGGTCGATTCACCCCTCCACTTT
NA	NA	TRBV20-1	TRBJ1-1	CSARRTDEAFF	TGCAGTGCTAGAAGGACAGATGAAGCTTTCTTT
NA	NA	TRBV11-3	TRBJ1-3	CASSISGRGSTGNTIYF	TGTGCCAGCAGCATCTCAGGGCGCGGATCCACTGGAAACACCATATATTTT
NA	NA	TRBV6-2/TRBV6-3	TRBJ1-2	CASSYRGYGYTF	TGTGCCAGCAGTTACAGGGGCTATGGCTACACCTTC
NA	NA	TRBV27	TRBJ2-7	CASSSLSRSYEQYF	TGTGCCAGCAGTTCACTAAGTAGGTCCTACGAGCAGTACTTC
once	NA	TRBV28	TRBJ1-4	CASRSLGRNEKLFF	TGTGCCAGCAGATCGTTGGGGAGGAATGAAAAACTGTTTTTT
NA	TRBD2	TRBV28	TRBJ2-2	CASGLAGTGELFF	TGTGCCAGCGGACTAGCGGGCACCGGGGAGCTGTTTTTT
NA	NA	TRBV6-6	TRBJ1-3	CASSPDSSGNTIYF	TGTGCCAGCAGCCCGGACAGCTCTGGAAACACCATATATTTT
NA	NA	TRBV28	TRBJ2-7	CASRPGREKTYEQYF	TGTGCCAGCCGCCCCGGACGGGAAAAAACCTACGAGCAGTACTTC
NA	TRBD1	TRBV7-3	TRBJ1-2	CASSLIPTGTGDRGYTF	TGTGCCAGCAGCTTAATTCCCACCGGGACAGGGGATAGGGGCTACACCTTC
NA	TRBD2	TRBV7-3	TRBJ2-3	CASSPTLIAGGHDTQYF	TGTGCCAGCAGCCCCACCCTAATAGCGGGAGGGCATGATACGCAGTATTTT
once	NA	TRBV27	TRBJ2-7	CASSPTQGRAYEQYF	TGTGCCAGCAGTCCGACACAGGGAAGAGCGTACGAGCAGTACTTC
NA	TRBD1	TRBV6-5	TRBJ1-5	CASTRQGGNQPQHF	TGTGCCAGCACCCGGCAGGGGGGCAATCAGCCCCAGCATTTT
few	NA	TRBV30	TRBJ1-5	CAWSGGGVSNQPQHF	TGTGCCTGGAGTGGAGGAGGGGTTAGCAATCAGCCCCAGCATTTT
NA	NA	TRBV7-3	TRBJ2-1	CASSSGIGVHNEQFF	TGTGCCAGCAGTTCCGGGATCGGCGTCCACAATGAGCAGTTCTTC
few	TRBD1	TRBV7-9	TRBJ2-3	CASSPGTGRNTQYF	TGTGCCAGCAGTCCAGGGACAGGGAGGAATACGCAGTATTTT
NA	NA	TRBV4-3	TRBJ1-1	CASSPRSDWNTEAFF	TGCGCCAGCAGCCCGCGTAGCGATTGGAACACTGAAGCTTTCTTT
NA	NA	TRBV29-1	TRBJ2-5	CSVWTGGETQYF	TGCAGCGTTTGGACTGGGGGGGAGACCCAGTACTTC
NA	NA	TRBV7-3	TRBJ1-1	CASSSSVNTEAFF	TGTGCCAGCAGCTCCTCAGTGAACACTGAAGCTTTCTTT
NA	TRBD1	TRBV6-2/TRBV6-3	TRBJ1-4	CASSQNRDRGLHEKLFF	TGTGCCAGCAGTCAAAACCGGGACAGGGGCCTCCATGAAAAACTGTTTTTT
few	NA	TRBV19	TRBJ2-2	CASSGGLNTGELFF	TGTGCCAGTTCGGGGGGCCTGAACACCGGGGAGCTGTTTTTT
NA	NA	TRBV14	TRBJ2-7	CASSLRGLYEQYF	TGTGCCAGCAGCCTAAGAGGTCTCTACGAGCAGTACTTC
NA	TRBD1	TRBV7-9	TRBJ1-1	CASSWGQATEAFF	TGTGCCAGCAGCTGGGGACAGGCTACTGAAGCTTTCTTT
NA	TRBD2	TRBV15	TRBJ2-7	CATSRDRLAMRNEQYF	TGTGCCACCAGCAGGGACCGACTAGCAATGAGGAACGAGCAGTACTTC
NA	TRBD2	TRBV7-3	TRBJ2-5	CASSSGLAAQETQYF	TGTGCCAGCAGCTCCGGACTAGCGGCTCAAGAGACCCAGTACTTC
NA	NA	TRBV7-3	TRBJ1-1	CASSLVGDGTEAFF	TGTGCCAGCAGTCTGGTCGGAGATGGCACTGAAGCTTTCTTT
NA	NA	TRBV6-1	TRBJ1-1	CASSVQGSDLPLNTEAFF	TGTGCCAGCAGTGTTCAGGGGTCCGACCTGCCTCTGAACACTGAAGCTTTCTTT
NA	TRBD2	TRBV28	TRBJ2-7	CASRSSGRGYEQYF	TGTGCCAGCAGGAGTAGCGGGAGGGGATACGAGCAGTACTTC
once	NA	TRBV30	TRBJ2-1	CAGTRDNEQFF	TGTGCCGGAACTAGAGATAATGAGCAGTTCTTC
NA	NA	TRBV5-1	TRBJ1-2	CASSLVDGANYGYTF	TGCGCCAGCAGCTTGGTAGATGGAGCTAACTATGGCTACACCTTC
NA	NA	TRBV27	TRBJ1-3	CASSLSGRSSSGNTIYF	TGTGCCAGCAGTTTATCGGGCCGATCGAGCTCTGGAAACACCATATATTTT
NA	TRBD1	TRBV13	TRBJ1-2	CASSSGNGQVYGYTF	TGTGCCAGCAGCTCGGGGAACGGACAGGTCTATGGCTACACCTTC
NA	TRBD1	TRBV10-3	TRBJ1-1	CAIRGQGGNGNTEAFF	TGTGCCATCAGGGGACAGGGGGGGAACGGGAACACTGAAGCTTTCTTT
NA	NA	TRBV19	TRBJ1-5	CASSIDGQYSNQPQHF	TGTGCCAGTAGTATAGATGGACAGTATAGCAATCAGCCCCAGCATTTT
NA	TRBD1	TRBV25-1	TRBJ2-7	CASSPQGLLSYEQYF	TGTGCCAGCAGCCCACAGGGGCTTCTTTCCTACGAGCAGTACTTC
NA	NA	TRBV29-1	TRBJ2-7	CSVERTDGTYEQYF	TGCAGCGTTGAACGGACAGACGGCACCTACGAGCAGTACTTC
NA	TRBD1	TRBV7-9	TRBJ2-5	CASSLRGQSIETQYF	TGTGCCAGCAGCTTAAGGGGACAGTCGATAGAGACCCAGTACTTC
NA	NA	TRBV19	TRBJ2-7	CASSHWRRVHEQYF	TGTGCCAGTAGCCACTGGCGGAGGGTCCACGAGCAGTACTTC
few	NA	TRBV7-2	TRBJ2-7	CASSSDRLGSYEQYF	TGTGCCAGCAGCTCAGACAGGTTGGGGTCCTACGAGCAGTACTTC
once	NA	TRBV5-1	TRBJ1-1	CASSSSDTNTEAFF	TGCGCCAGCAGCTCGTCGGACACGAACACTGAAGCTTTCTTT
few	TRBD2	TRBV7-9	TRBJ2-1	CASSLIAGDEQFF	TGTGCCAGCAGCTTAATAGCGGGAGATGAGCAGTTCTTC
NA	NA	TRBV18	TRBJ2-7	CASSLPGQPTYEQYF	TGTGCCAGCTCACTTCCGGGACAACCGACATACGAGCAGTACTTC
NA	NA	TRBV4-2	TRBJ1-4	CASSQPATNEKLFF	TGTGCCAGCAGCCAACCTGCAACTAATGAAAAACTGTTTTTT
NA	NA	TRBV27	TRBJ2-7	CASSPRVGTYEQYF	TGTGCCAGCAGCCCACGGGTCGGTACCTACGAGCAGTACTTC
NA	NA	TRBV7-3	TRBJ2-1	CASSLGPINEQFF	TGTGCCAGCAGCTTGGGGCCAATTAATGAGCAGTTCTTC
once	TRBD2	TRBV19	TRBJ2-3	CASMTSGRTDTQYF	TGTGCCAGTATGACTAGCGGGAGGACAGATACGCAGTATTTT
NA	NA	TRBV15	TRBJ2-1	CATSVARGLGGEQFF	TGTGCCACCAGCGTCGCAAGGGGTTTAGGGGGTGAGCAGTTCTTC
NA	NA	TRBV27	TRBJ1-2	CASSFSANYGYTF	TGTGCCAGCAGTTTTTCTGCTAACTATGGCTACACCTTC
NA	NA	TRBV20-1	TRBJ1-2	CSAQGQTAYTF	TGCAGTGCCCAAGGACAGACAGCCTACACCTTC
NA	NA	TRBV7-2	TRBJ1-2	CASSQDSLTSRGYTF	TGTGCCAGCAGCCAGGACAGTCTAACATCTAGGGGCTACACCTTC
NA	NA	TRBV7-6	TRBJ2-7	CASSSTDNSYEQYF	TGTGCCAGCAGCTCAACAGATAACTCCTACGAGCAGTACTTC